A selection of T cell receptor beta chains follows, all from one sample in a study of long-term antiretroviral therapy in people with HIV. Here immunoSEQ multiplex PCR was the method, and the copy in TCRdb shows in-frame clones only, minus some. Found here are fewer than 45,000 clones, roughly 96% of them singletons; the top ten hold 2.7%. Sequenced here: unsorted PBMCs, sampled 3.7 years after starting antiretroviral therapy. Receptors originate from a woman aged 50 to 60 with HIV. Each CDR3 is given with its conserved first and last residue. D genes are given only for firm matches. Size tells how often a clone was seen (once, few, many) or the class of an expanded clone, and some rows leave it out.

TGTGCCAGCTCGTCAACAGGGACCTACGAGCAGTACTTC,CASSSTGTYEQYF,.,.,TRBJ2-7,TRBV18
TGTGCCATCAGTGAGTCCGGGACCACTAGAGTGGGGGAGCAGTACTTC,CAISESGTTRVGEQYF,.,.,TRBJ2-7,TRBV10-3
TGCGCCAGCAGCCACGATACTAGCGGTTCCTACAATGAGCAGTTCTTC,CASSHDTSGSYNEQFF,.,TRBD2,TRBJ2-1,TRBV4-3
TGTGCCAGCAGCTTAGAGGTTTGGGGAAATGAGCAGTTCTTC,CASSLEVWGNEQFF,.,.,TRBJ2-1,TRBV7-2
TGTGCCAGCAGCTTGGCCGGACAGTCTTATGGCTACACCTTC,CASSLAGQSYGYTF,.,.,TRBJ1-2,TRBV5-4
TGTGCCAGCATCAATGTGGGCGGGAATTCCTACGAGCAGTACTTC,CASINVGGNSYEQYF,.,.,TRBJ2-7,TRBV6-5
TGTGCCAGCAGCTTTTCCCGAAACAATGAGCAGTTCTTC,CASSFSRNNEQFF,.,.,TRBJ2-1,TRBV7-3
TGCGCCAGCAGCCAAGATAAGCTCCAGCCCCAGCATTTT,CASSQDKLQPQHF,once,.,TRBJ1-5,TRBV4-3
TGTGCCAGCAGTGAATCGTTGGGGCAAGTAGGAGGCTACACCTTC,CASSESLGQVGGYTF,.,.,TRBJ1-2,TRBV25-1
TGCAGTGCTAGAGAAGGGCATGAGCAGTTCTTC,CSAREGHEQFF,.,.,TRBJ2-1,TRBV20-1
TGTGCCAGCAGCTTAGGGGGAATTCAGCCCCAGCATTTT,CASSLGGIQPQHF,.,.,TRBJ1-5,TRBV7-2
TGTGCCAGCAGCGGAAAGATCCTCAGCTCTGGAAACACCATATATTTT,CASSGKILSSGNTIYF,.,.,TRBJ1-3,TRBV5-5
TGTGCCAGCAGCCAAACAGGGTCCGGGGAGCTGTTTTTT,CASSQTGSGELFF,once,.,TRBJ2-2,TRBV25-1
TGCGCCAGCAGTGCCCAGGGCCTTGACTATGGCTACACCTTC,CASSAQGLDYGYTF,once,.,TRBJ1-2,TRBV10-2
TGTGCCAGCAGCTTAGATGGGACAGGAGACGCCTATGGCTACACCTTC,CASSLDGTGDAYGYTF,.,TRBD1,TRBJ1-2,TRBV7-6
TGTGCCTGGAGTGTAGGAGCAACACGCTTTGGCTACACCTTC,CAWSVGATRFGYTF,.,.,TRBJ1-2,TRBV30
TGCGCCAGCAGTTTTGGACGGTTCCAAGAGACCCAGTACTTC,CASSFGRFQETQYF,.,.,TRBJ2-5,TRBV5-1
TGTGCCAGTAGTGCACAGGGGAGGGGTGAAAAACTGTTTTTT,CASSAQGRGEKLFF,.,TRBD1,TRBJ1-4,TRBV19
TGTGCCAGCATATTTCGGGTGAACACTGAAGCTTTCTTT,CASIFRVNTEAFF,.,.,TRBJ1-1,TRBV2
TGTGCCAGCTCACCACCGGGGACAGGGACCTACGAGCAGTACTTC,CASSPPGTGTYEQYF,.,TRBD1,TRBJ2-7,TRBV18
TGTGCCAGCAGCTTTTTGAAGGGGGCGACCTACGAGCAGTACTTC,CASSFLKGATYEQYF,.,TRBD1,TRBJ2-7,TRBV11-2
TGTGCCAGCACCCGAGGAGGGGGCGGAGAGGATGGCTACACCTTC,CASTRGGGGEDGYTF,.,TRBD1,TRBJ1-2,TRBV9
TGTGCCAGCGATCCTAGCGGAAAAGAGACCCAGTACTTC,CASDPSGKETQYF,.,TRBD2,TRBJ2-5,TRBV7-2
TGTGCCAGTAGCGAGTTGGGTTCTGGTTCACCCCTCCACTTT,CASSELGSGSPLHF,.,.,TRBJ1-6,TRBV19
TGTGCCACCAGCCAGACACACCACTATGGCTACACCTTC,CATSQTHHYGYTF,.,.,TRBJ1-2,TRBV15
TGTGCCAGTACCCAACAGGGGGCGTATGGCTACACCTTC,CASTQQGAYGYTF,.,TRBD1,TRBJ1-2,TRBV19
TGTGCCATCAGAGATCCTACCGTGACGGGGGGCACAGATACGCAGTATTTT,CAIRDPTVTGGTDTQYF,.,.,TRBJ2-3,TRBV10-3
TGTGCCAGCAGTCACGACCCCTACGAGCAGTACTTC,CASSHDPYEQYF,.,.,TRBJ2-7,TRBV6-6
TGTGCCATCAGTGAGTCCACACAGGGAAGGTCTGGAAACACCATATATTTT,CAISESTQGRSGNTIYF,.,.,TRBJ1-3,TRBV10-3
TGCGCCAGCAGCTTGGGAGCCCGGGACACTGTCAATGAGCAGTTCTTC,CASSLGARDTVNEQFF,.,.,TRBJ2-1,TRBV5-1
TGTGCCAGCAGCTTAGGGGGCAGGAACACAGATACGCAGTATTTT,CASSLGGRNTDTQYF,.,.,TRBJ2-3,TRBV11-2
TGCGCCAGCAGTCTGGGACTACCCAAAAACATTCAGTACTTC,CASSLGLPKNIQYF,.,TRBD2,TRBJ2-4,TRBV5-1
TGTGCCAGCAGCGACGGGGGGCCGAACACCGGGGAGCTGTTTTTT,CASSDGGPNTGELFF,.,.,TRBJ2-2,TRBV9
TGTGCCAGCAGTGAAGTCGTCCACAATCAGCCCCAGCATTTT,CASSEVVHNQPQHF,once,.,TRBJ1-5,TRBV2
TGTGCCAGCAGCCGTGGGCGTTCTAATGAAAAACTGTTTTTT,CASSRGRSNEKLFF,.,.,TRBJ1-4,TRBV7-9
TGTGCCAGCAGCGACGGGACAGCTGACAATCAGCCCCAGCATTTT,CASSDGTADNQPQHF,.,TRBD1,TRBJ1-5,TRBV9
TGCGCCAGCAGCTCGACACAGGGGGCGAACACCGGGGAGCTGTTTTTT,CASSSTQGANTGELFF,.,TRBD1,TRBJ2-2,TRBV5-1
TGTGCCAGCAGCCTTCTACAGGGGGCCACTTCACCCCTCCACTTT,CASSLLQGATSPLHF,few,TRBD1,TRBJ1-6,TRBV7-6
TGTGCCAGCGGAGACAGGGGGACTAATGAAAAACTGTTTTTT,CASGDRGTNEKLFF,.,TRBD1,TRBJ1-4,TRBV2
TGTGCCAGTCAGGGAATCCAAGAGACCCAGTACTTC,CASQGIQETQYF,.,.,TRBJ2-5,TRBV2
TGTGCCAGCAGTGCAATTTTCGGGGAGCTGTTTTTT,CASSAIFGELFF,.,.,TRBJ2-2,TRBV25-1
TGTGCCAGCAGTGAAAGACTAGCGGGGTCGAATGAGCAGTTCTTC,CASSERLAGSNEQFF,.,TRBD2,TRBJ2-1,TRBV2
TGTGCCACCAGTCCCGAGTCGCTCGGGGTGAACACTGAAGCTTTCTTT,CATSPESLGVNTEAFF,.,.,TRBJ1-1,TRBV15
TGTGCCAACAAGCGCCCCTGGGATACGCAGTATTTT,CANKRPWDTQYF,.,.,TRBJ2-3,TRBV19
TGTGCCAGCAGCTTACTAGCGGGGATTTTGAATGAGCAGTTCTTC,CASSLLAGILNEQFF,.,TRBD2,TRBJ2-1,TRBV7-3
TGTGCCAGCTCACCCAAGGTGGACGGTCATGGCTACACCTTC,CASSPKVDGHGYTF,.,.,TRBJ1-2,TRBV18
TGTGCCAGCAGTTACTCCCGGGATGAGCAGTTCTTC,CASSYSRDEQFF,.,.,TRBJ2-1,TRBV6-5
TGTGCCAGCAGCTTAGCCGGCAGCGAGCAGTACTTC,CASSLAGSEQYF,.,.,TRBJ2-7,TRBV7-9
TGTGCCAGCAGCTTAGCCCCCGCAACTAATGAAAAACTGTTTTTT,CASSLAPATNEKLFF,.,.,TRBJ1-4,TRBV7-9
TGTGCCAGCAGCTTGAGGGATCTTCTGGGCTATGGCTACACCTTC,CASSLRDLLGYGYTF,.,.,TRBJ1-2,TRBV13
TGCGCCAGCAGCTTGGTGGTGGGGACCTACAATGAGCAGTTCTTC,CASSLVVGTYNEQFF,.,.,TRBJ2-1,TRBV5-1
TGTGCCAGCAGTGTTGAGGGGGCGCCCCCCTATGGCTACACCTTC,CASSVEGAPPYGYTF,.,TRBD1,TRBJ1-2,TRBV2
TGTGCCAGCAGTGTCGGGGGTGGAACAGATACGCAGTATTTT,CASSVGGGTDTQYF,.,.,TRBJ2-3,TRBV25-1
TGTGCTAGCAGTCTGGACAGGGCCGGGGAGCTGTTTTTT,CASSLDRAGELFF,.,TRBD1,TRBJ2-2,TRBV7-7
TGCAGCGTTGCCCCCGGGGTACAGGGACAAGAGACCCAGTACTTC,CSVAPGVQGQETQYF,.,.,TRBJ2-5,TRBV29-1
TGTGCCAGCTCACCATCCCCGTTATTC,CASSPSPLF,.,.,TRBJ2-7,TRBV18